This T cell receptor beta chain originates from a study of blood T cell repertoires in COVID-19. Study-level information: There were acute and convalescent COVID-19 samples, and they came from the United States, Italy and Spain. Sources were T cells, B-cell-depleted T cells, or PBMCs; the material itself was cDNA or gDNA.

In the authors' workflow: Reference gene primer amplification in the assay estimated nucleated cell counts. Libraries were prepared by immunoSEQ multiplex PCR; TCRdb keeps only in-frame clonotypes and omits some of them. V, J and clone size reflect that table, while D and trimming were determined from the DNA. The table has 200,000 to 300,000 clones, around 86% seen once. What was sequenced was peripheral blood. This TCR was recovered from a woman aged 55 to 70 with active or convalescent COVID-19.

The CDR3 spells CASSAGGQGAGYTF. In nucleotides, the CDR3 is TGTGCCAGCAGCGCCGGGGGGCAGGGGGCCGGCTACACCTTC. The rearrangement uses TRBV9 and TRBJ1-2; 8 positions agree with TRBD1. J lost 8 bases, V lost 3 bases, and 9 bases had no gene match. Germline CDR1 is SGDLS and CDR2 is YYNGEE. This CDR3 contains 14 residues.